What follows is one T cell receptor beta chain and its context. This entry belongs to a study of blood T cell repertoires in COVID-19. Germline CDR1 and CDR2: KGHSH and LQKENI. With 1 base clipped from V and 4 bases from J, the junction kept 1 base outside the gene matches. CDR3 length: 15 amino acids. TCRdb's table, derived via immunoSEQ multiplex PCR, lists solely in-frame clones and lacks some. This table holds roughly 61,000 clones, around two thirds found once. This clonotype was obtained from an older woman who had been exposed to COVID-19. V usage is TRBV18 and J usage is TRBJ2-2; 9 bases agree with TRBD1. The material sequenced was PBMCs or T cells enriched from blood (not recorded which). The CDR3 sequence is CASSPRGQGTGELFF. The DNA for the CDR3 is TGTGCCAGCTCACCACGGGGACAGGGCACCGGGGAGCTGTTTTTT.